The 14 T cell receptor beta chains reported below all come from one sample, sequenced in a study of beta chain features in type 1 diabetes. The study reverse transcribed the entire isolated RNA, so it sequenced expressed TCRB transcripts. TCRdb keeps only in-frame clones here, not all; method: immunoSEQ multiplex PCR. The sample has 230,000 or so clones, 15% to 20% seen once. What these receptors recognize is not known. Study conclusions and caveats: Shortening of TCRB CDR3s, moderate but significant, appeared in all four CD4+ subsets of Type 1 diabetes patients.

The sequenced sample consisted of naive CD4+ T cells from blood. The source is a man under 40 with type 1 diabetes.

The rearrangement uses TRBV28 and TRBJ2-1; 10 nucleotides match TRBD2. V shed 5 bases and J 8 bases; nucleotides not matched to a gene: 9. This CDR3 spans 15 amino acids. Looked up from germline, CDR1 is MDHEN and CDR2 is SYDVKM. The CDR3 DNA follows: TGTGCCAGCAGTCTCCTAGCGGGAGTCGTCCATGAGCAGTTCTTC. Its translation is CASSLLAGVVHEQFF. Combining the CDR3 with reference TRBV28 and TRBJ2-1 gives the whole variable domain DVKVTQSSRYLVKRTGEKVFLECVQDMDHENMFWYRQDPGLGLRLIYFSYDVKMKEKGDIPEGYSVSREKKERFSLILESASTNQTSMYLCASSLLAGVVHEQFFGPGTRLTVL.

The chain is built from TRBV2 and TRBJ2-1; D might be TRBD1 (6 bases). CDR1 is SNHLY and CDR2 is FYNNEI in the germline V gene. With 5 bases removed from V and 0 bases from J, the gap between germline ends came to 8 bases. The CDR3 sequence is 14 residues long. Here the CDR3 reads CASSLDSSYNEQFF. DNA of the CDR3: TGTGCCAGCAGTTTGGACAGCTCCTACAATGAGCAGTTCTTC.

This chain uses TRBV29-1 with TRBJ2-3; D is unclear. The V gene's germline CDR1 is SQVTM and CDR2 ANQGSEA. V lost 6 bases and J lost 2, with 12 bases in between. This CDR3 is built from 13 residues. CDR3: CSVLPFNTDTQYF. Written as DNA, the CDR3 is TGCAGCGTCCTACCGTTTAACACAGATACGCAGTATTTT.

This sequence joins TRBV29-1 and TRBJ2-7; D gene unclear. V was trimmed by 7 bases and J by 0 bases, leaving 16 bases between them. Looked up from germline, CDR1 is SQVTM and CDR2 is ANQGSEA. The CDR3 totals 14 residues. CDR3 loop: CSASTTSSSYEQYF. The CDR3 DNA reads as TGCAGCGCTTCAACTACCTCCTCCTCCTACGAGCAGTACTTC.

This clone was counted only a few times. The chain carries TRBV30 and TRBJ1-5, with TRBD1 matching over 10 bases. Germline assignment: CDR1 GTSNPN and CDR2 SVGIG (reference sequence). The CDR3 totals 15 residues. V shed 1 base and J 4 bases; nucleotides not matched to a gene: 4. The CDR3 region has the DNA TGTGCCTGGAGTGGACAGGGGGCAACAAATCAGCCCCAGCATTTT. Encoded protein: CAWSGQGATNQPQHF.

This clone was found a few times. CDR3: CSANLNTGELFF. Written as DNA, the CDR3 is TGCAGCGCCAACCTGAACACCGGGGAGCTGTTTTTT. J is TRBJ2-2 and V is TRBV29-1; no reliable D call. Per germline, CDR1 SQVTM and CDR2 ANQGSEA. Trimming pared 7 bases from V and 1 base from J, leaving 7 bases between. This CDR3 is 12 amino acids long.

The rearrangement uses TRBV29-1 and TRBJ1-1, with D perhaps matching TRBD1 (5 bases). The CDR3 totals 12 residues. The V gene lost 6 bases and the J gene lost 10 bases, with 18 bases spanning the gap. Germline V gene sequence: CDR1 SQVTM, CDR2 ANQGSEA. CDR3 amino acids: CSVAQGFERAFF. The DNA for the CDR3 is TGCAGCGTGGCCCAGGGTTTTGAGAGAGCTTTCTTT.

This clone showed up just a few times. V is TRBV18 and J is TRBJ2-7; D gene ambiguous. CDR1 is KGHSH and CDR2 is LQKENI in the germline V gene. This CDR3 comprises 12 residues. The germline V and J ends were trimmed by 3 bases and 6 bases, with 9 bases remaining between them. CDR3 loop: CASSPQGSEQYF. DNA for the CDR3: TGTGCCAGCTCACCTCAAGGGTCCGAGCAGTACTTC. Full variable domain (missing parts from reference TRBV18 and TRBJ2-7): NAGVMQNPRHLVRRRGQEARLRCSPMKGHSHVYWYRQLPEEGLKFMVYLQKENIIDESGMPKERFSAEFPKEGPSILRIQQVVRGDSAAYFCASSPQGSEQYFGPGTRLTVT.

This clone was counted between two and nine times. In DNA form, the CDR3 reads TGTGCCAGCAGTCTCCAGGGCGGGGCCAACGTCCTGACTTTC. Residues: CASSLQGGANVLTF. The chain is built from TRBV27 and TRBJ2-6, with D possibly matching TRBD1 (5 bases). This CDR3 contains 14 residues. CDR1 and CDR2 from the germline V gene are MNHEY and SMNVEV (reference sequence). The V end lost 5 bases, the J end lost 4 bases, and 9 bases lay between the germline ends.

This clone was seen a few times. V usage is TRBV7-8 and J usage is TRBJ1-5; 10 positions agree with TRBD1. The CDR3 is 14 residues long. CDR1 and CDR2 from the germline V gene are SGHVS and FQNEAQ. Trimming cost V 3 bases and J 5 bases; bases outside gene matches: 1. The CDR3 nucleotides read TGTGCCAGCAGCTTGGACAGGGGGTATCAGCCCCAGCATTTT. It yields the protein CASSLDRGYQPQHF.

The V and J genes are TRBV28 and TRBJ2-2; D unclear. The CDR3 length is 16 residues. Trimming took 4 bases from V and 4 from J, leaving 16 bases between them. Germline V gives CDR1 MDHEN, CDR2 SYDVKM. The DNA for the CDR3 is TGTGCCAGCAGTTCCCCGACTTCTCCGGGCACCGGGGAGCTGTTTTTT. Translating it yields CASSSPTSPGTGELFF.

The gene calls are TRBV29-1 and TRBJ2-3; no clear D gene. The germline CDR1 and CDR2 sequences are SQVTM and ANQGSEA. Between the trimmed V and J ends, which lost 5 bases and 6 bases, there was a span of 15 bases. The CDR3 spans 13 residues. The CDR3 here is CSVSPQYQDTQYF. Written as DNA, the CDR3 is TGCAGCGTTTCTCCCCAGTACCAGGATACGCAGTATTTT.

V and J are TRBV7-2 and TRBJ2-5; no firm D call. The CDR3 is 12 residues long. Trimming removed 5 bases at V and 1 base at J, with 5 bases between. Germline CDR1 is SGHTA and CDR2 is FQGNSA. CDR3 in amino acids: CASSRVQETQYF. Written as DNA, the CDR3 is TGTGCCAGCAGCAGGGTCCAAGAGACCCAGTACTTC.

This clone was seen a handful of times. The rearrangement uses TRBV6-5 and TRBJ2-7, with D possibly matching TRBD1 (6 bases). The CDR3 is 14 amino acids. The germline V gene has CDR1 MNHEY and CDR2 SVGAGI. V was cut by 4 bases and J by 3 bases, with 13 bases left in between. CDR3 DNA sequence: TGTGCCAGCAGTTCCCGGGACACCCTCTACGAGCAGTACTTC. Its protein product is CASSSRDTLYEQYF.